A single sample gave rise to the 20 T cell receptor beta chains below, sequenced in a study of T cells in localized non-small cell lung cancer (dated by TCRdb to 2020 to 2022). Libraries were built with the immunoSEQ multiplex PCR assay. The table comes from immuneACCESS by way of TCRdb, which keeps in-frame sequences with V and J called. Part of the clones is missing from these tables; in studies checked, under half for an unresolved V gene and the rest for unknown reasons. This sample holds tens of thousands of clones; roughly 83% were observed only once. In total, the top ten clones hold 6.5% to 10% of the sample. Sequencing was performed on PBMCs, taken before any cancer treatment. The receptor source for this set is a man between 40 and 70 years old with stage II lung adenocarcinoma.

This rearrangement joins TRBV6-1 to TRBJ2-4, with 8 nucleotides matching TRBD1. CDR3 length equals 15 residues. Germline V gives CDR1 MNHNS, CDR2 SASEGT. The ends lost 2 bases at V and 7 bases at J; junction bases unmatched: 7. CDR3 amino acids: CASSELSTGVNIQYF. The CDR3 DNA reads TGTGCCAGCAGTGAACTATCGACAGGGGTGAACATTCAGTACTTC.

This chain joins TRBV5-1 and TRBJ2-7, with 11 bases aligning to TRBD1. Germline loops: CDR1 SGHRS, CDR2 YFSETQ. V lost 3 bases to trimming and J lost 4 bases; unmatched junction nucleotides: 3. This CDR3 is 14 amino acids long. The CDR3 is CASSYGQGAYEQYF. CDR3 in DNA: TGCGCCAGCAGCTATGGACAGGGGGCGTACGAGCAGTACTTC.

V is TRBV27 and J is TRBJ2-2; D remains ambiguous. The V end was cut by 3 bases, the J end by 5 bases, with 22 bases between. The CDR3 totals 18 residues. Germline values: CDR1 MNHEY, CDR2 SMNVEV (reference sequence). This chain's CDR3 is CASSFGLFTRNRTGELFF. CDR3 bases: TGTGCCAGCAGTTTTGGGTTATTCACCCGAAACAGAACCGGGGAGCTGTTTTTT.

V usage is TRBV28 and J usage is TRBJ2-3; 7 nucleotides match TRBD1. This CDR3 is 17 amino acids long. Germline CDR1 MDHEN, CDR2 SYDVKM. The V segment lost 6 bases and the J segment 2 bases; nucleotides outside the gene matches: 14. As DNA, the CDR3 is TGTGCCAGCAGGACACAGGACAGGCCTAGCCCCACAGATACGCAGTATTTT. This sequence encodes CASRTQDRPSPTDTQYF.

The rearrangement uses TRBV7-2 and TRBJ1-6; perhaps TRBD1 as D (5 bases). Trimming cost V 0 bases and J 10 bases, with 16 bases left between them. The CDR3 consists of 16 residues. Germline CDR1 and CDR2: SGHTA and FQGNSA. In nucleotides, the CDR3 is TGTGCCAGCAGCTTAGCTGCGGGGCGCAGGGACTCACCCCTCCACTTT. Translated: CASSLAAGRRDSPLHF.

The chain recombines TRBV29-1 with TRBJ2-5, with D uncertain. This CDR3 comprises 11 residues. The germline CDR1 and CDR2 sequences are SQVTM and ANQGSEA. Trimming left V 6 bases short and J 2 bases short, with 7 bases between. CDR3 in amino acids: CSVVGQETQYF. CDR3 DNA sequence: TGCAGCGTGGTAGGACAAGAGACCCAGTACTTC.

V gene TRBV5-4 combines with J gene TRBJ2-7; D unresolved. The V gene's germline CDR1 is SGHNT and CDR2 YYREEE (reference sequence). V was trimmed by 2 bases and J by 2 bases, leaving 2 bases between them. This CDR3 region has 11 residues. The CDR3 is CASSLAYEQYF. CDR3 coding DNA: TGTGCCAGCAGCTTAGCCTACGAGCAGTACTTC.

The chain links TRBV13 to TRBJ2-2; unclear D gene. This CDR3 has 13 amino acids. CDR1 and CDR2 (germline): PRHDT, FYEKMQ (reference sequence). The V end lost 8 bases, the J end lost 6 bases, and 13 bases lay between the germline ends. DNA of the CDR3: TGTGCCAGCGGGCAACAAGGTTCCGGGGAGCTGTTTTTT. The encoded protein is CASGQQGSGELFF. Together with reference TRBV13 and TRBJ2-2, the CDR3 gives the full variable domain: AAGVIQSPRHLIKEKRETATLKCYPIPRHDTVYWYQQGPGQDPQFLISFYEKMQSDKGSIPDRFSAQQFSDYHSELNMSSLELGDSALYFCASGQQGSGELFFGEGSRLTVL.

The rearrangement joins TRBV19 to TRBJ1-3; D gene ambiguous. The CDR3 runs 15 residues. Germline CDR1 LNHDA, CDR2 SQIVND (reference sequence). Trimming took off 3 bases at V and 4 bases at J, with 13 bases between the two ends. CDR3 sequence: CASSIRGEKGNTIYF. In DNA, the CDR3 is TGTGCCAGTAGTATTCGGGGAGAAAAAGGAAACACCATATATTTT.

This chain joins TRBV6-4 and TRBJ2-2, with D perhaps being TRBD1 or TRBD2 (6 bases each). Germline assignment: CDR1 MRHNA and CDR2 SNTAGT. CDR3 length equals 14 residues. V shed 9 bases and J shed 1 base, with 12 bases lying between them. CDR3 amino acids: CASRGQGNTGELFF. The CDR3 region has the DNA TGTGCCAGTCGGGGGCAGGGGAACACCGGGGAGCTGTTTTTT.

The J gene is TRBJ2-7, the V gene TRBV5-6; perhaps TRBD2 as D (7 bases). The V gene's germline CDR1 is SGHDT and CDR2 YYEEEE. CDR3 length: 15 amino acids. The V gene lost 6 bases and the J gene lost 2 bases, with 18 bases spanning the gap. CDR3 protein: CASIPWGGVAYEQYF. The CDR3 DNA reads TGTGCCAGCATCCCCTGGGGGGGCGTAGCCTACGAGCAGTACTTC.

The sample holds a few counts of this clone. The chain is built from TRBV2 and TRBJ1-5; 9 bases are a match to TRBD1. CDR1 is SNHLY and CDR2 is FYNNEI in the germline V gene. The CDR3 runs to 15 residues. The V and J ends lost 8 bases and 4 bases, in that order; junction bases with no gene match: 9. In nucleotides, the CDR3 is TGTGCCAGCGCCACCGGGACAGGGCGGAATCAGCCCCAGCATTTT. It encodes CASATGTGRNQPQHF.

This chain joins TRBV7-2 and TRBJ1-6, with D uncertain. CDR1 is SGHTA, CDR2 FQGNSA, per germline. V shed 4 bases and J shed 10 bases, with 17 bases lying between them. The CDR3 loop spans 15 amino acids. The CDR3 is CASSSDYSPGSPLHF. For the CDR3, the DNA is TGTGCCAGCAGCTCCGATTACTCCCCGGGATCACCCCTCCACTTT.

The rearrangement links TRBV5-4 to TRBJ2-7, with 14 bases aligning to TRBD2. The CDR3 runs 16 residues. The trim removed 3 bases at V and 3 bases at J, leaving 5 bases unmatched. CDR1 and CDR2 (germline): SGHNT, YYREEE (reference sequence). CDR3 nucleotide sequence: TGTGCCAGCAGCTATGGGACTAGCGGGAGTGGCTACGAGCAGTACTTC. It translates to CASSYGTSGSGYEQYF.

This chain connects TRBV7-2 to TRBJ1-1, with D unclear. CDR3 length: 13 residues. V gave up 0 bases and J gave up 3 bases, with 5 bases separating them. The germline V gene has CDR1 SGHTA and CDR2 FQGNSA. CDR3 region: CASSLAWDTEAFF. The CDR3 DNA is TGTGCCAGCAGCTTAGCCTGGGACACTGAAGCTTTCTTT.

This clone was recorded only once. The rearrangement links TRBV27 to TRBJ1-2; tentatively, D is TRBD1 (5 bases). There are 15 residues in the CDR3. Germline assignment: CDR1 MNHEY and CDR2 SMNVEV (reference sequence). V gave up 0 bases and J gave up 2 bases, with 10 bases separating them. CDR3 DNA sequence: TGTGCCAGCAGTTTATCAGGAGGGGTGAACTATGGCTACACCTTC. As protein: CASSLSGGVNYGYTF.

This sequence joins TRBV5-4 and TRBJ1-2; D call uncertain. The CDR3 has 14 residues. V was clipped by 5 bases and J by 4 bases, with 15 bases between them. Germline V gives CDR1 SGHNT, CDR2 YYREEE (reference sequence). This CDR3 is CASRPTTNTYGYTF. The CDR3, as DNA: TGTGCCAGCAGACCTACAACTAATACCTATGGCTACACCTTC.

This chain connects TRBV5-1 to TRBJ1-4; 7 nucleotides match TRBD1. The length of the CDR3 is 14 residues. V gave up 1 base and J gave up 8 bases; unmatched junction bases: 5. The germline CDR1 and CDR2 sequences are SGHRS and YFSETQ. Written as DNA, the CDR3 is TGCGCCAGCAGCTTGACAGGGGCCGACGAAAAACTGTTTTTT. Translating it yields CASSLTGADEKLFF.

This clone was recorded once. The chain combines TRBV30 with TRBJ2-5, with 7 bases that match TRBD1. Trimming took 5 bases from V and 4 from J; bases not matched to a gene: 7. Germline V gene lookup returns CDR1 GTSNPN and CDR2 SVGIG (reference sequence). The CDR3 spans 13 residues. The CDR3 nucleotides read TGTGCCTGGGAACAGGGGCGTGTAGAGACCCAGTACTTC. Its translation: CAWEQGRVETQYF.

CDR3 region: CASSPRSAVSYEQYF. In nucleotides, the CDR3 is TGTGCCAGCAGCCCGCGGTCAGCAGTCTCCTACGAGCAGTACTTC. The V gene is TRBV14, the J gene TRBJ2-7; no clear D. Germline V lookup: CDR1 SGHDN, CDR2 FVKESK. The V end was cut by 4 bases, the J end by 0 bases, with 13 bases between. CDR3 size: 15 residues.